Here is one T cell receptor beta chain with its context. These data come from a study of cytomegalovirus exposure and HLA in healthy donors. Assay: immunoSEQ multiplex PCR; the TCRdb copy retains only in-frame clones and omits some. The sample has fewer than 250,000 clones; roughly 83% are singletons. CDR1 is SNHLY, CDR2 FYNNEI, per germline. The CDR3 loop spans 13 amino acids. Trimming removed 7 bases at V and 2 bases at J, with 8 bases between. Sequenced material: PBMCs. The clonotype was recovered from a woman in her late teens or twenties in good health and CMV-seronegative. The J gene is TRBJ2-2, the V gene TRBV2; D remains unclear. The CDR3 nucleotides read TGTGCCAGCACAGTGACCAACACCGGGGAGCTGTTTTTT. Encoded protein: CASTVTNTGELFF.